This TCR beta chain was identified during a study of T-cell reconstitution after alpha-beta-depleted transplantation in children. For TCRbeta, the library was prepared with unique molecular identifiers. From the PCR reads, TCRdb called clonotypes with MiXCR, one entry per CDR3 protein. The sample shows about 980,000 distinct CDR3 sequences, about 26% of them seen only once. This material consisted of PBMCs, mostly from graft donor cells, taken 360 days after TCRalphabeta/CD19-depleted stem cell transplant. The source of this sequence is a boy younger than two who had a stem cell transplant for SCID, so the T cells may come from the graft donor.

CDR3 sequence: CASKRTGQGAGTEAFF. The DNA of the CDR3 is TGTGCCAGCAAAAGAACCGGACAGGGGGCGGGCACTGAAGCTTTCTTT. This sequence joins TRBV27 and TRBJ1-1; 11 nucleotides agree with TRBD1. V gave up 7 bases and J gave up 4 bases; unmatched junction bases: 11. The CDR3 has 16 amino acids. Germline V lookup: CDR1 MNHEY, CDR2 SMNVEV (reference sequence).